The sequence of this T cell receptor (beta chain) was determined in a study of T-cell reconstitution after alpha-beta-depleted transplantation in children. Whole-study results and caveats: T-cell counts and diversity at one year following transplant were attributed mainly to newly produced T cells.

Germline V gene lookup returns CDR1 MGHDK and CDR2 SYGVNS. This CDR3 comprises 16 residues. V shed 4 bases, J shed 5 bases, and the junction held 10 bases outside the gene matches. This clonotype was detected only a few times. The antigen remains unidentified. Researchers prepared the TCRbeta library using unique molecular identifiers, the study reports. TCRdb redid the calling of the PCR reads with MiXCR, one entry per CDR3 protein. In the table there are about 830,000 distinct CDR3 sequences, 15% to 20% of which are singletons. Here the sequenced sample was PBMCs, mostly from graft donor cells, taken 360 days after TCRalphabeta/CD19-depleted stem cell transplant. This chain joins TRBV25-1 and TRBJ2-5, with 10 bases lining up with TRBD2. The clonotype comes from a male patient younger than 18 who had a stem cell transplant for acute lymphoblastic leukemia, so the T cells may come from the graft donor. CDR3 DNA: TGTGCCAGCAGTGGCAGCGGGACTAGCGTCTGGGAGACCCAGTACTTC. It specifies CASSGSGTSVWETQYF.